The sample holds one count of the clone carrying this T cell receptor (beta chain). The data belong to a study of T cell changes during pregnancy in multiple sclerosis. Germline V lookup: CDR1 SNHLY, CDR2 FYNNEI. The CDR3 totals 13 residues. Losses at the gene ends were 6 bases for V and 6 bases for J; bases not matched to a gene: 8. Repertoires were generated with immunoSEQ multiplex PCR, while TCRdb's copy carries only in-frame clones and drops some. The sample yields around 50,000 clones, around nine tenths seen once. The chain couples TRBV2 to TRBJ2-7; 7 bases match TRBD1. The source was peripheral blood, collected in the first trimester of pregnancy. This sequence originates from a female donor with multiple sclerosis, enrolled in a pregnancy study. The CDR3 reads CASSQYRGSEQYF. The CDR3 DNA sequence: TGTGCCAGCAGCCAATACAGGGGTAGCGAGCAGTACTTC. The full variable domain, rest sourced from reference TRBV2 and TRBJ2-7, is EPEVTQTPSHQVTQMGQEVILRCVPISNHLYFYWYRQILGQKVEFLVSFYNNEISEKSEIFDDQFSVERPDGSNFTLKIRSTKLEDSAMYFCASSQYRGSEQYFGPGTRLTVT.